The T cell receptor (beta chain) under discussion was sequenced for a study of spatial heterogeneity in lung cancer. Whole-study findings and limits: Follow-up blood showed ubiquitous expanded tumor TCRs less than blood at resection did.

This clonotype was recorded at least ten times. Its antigen is not identified. TCRdb processed the 5' RACE reads anew with MiXCR; each CDR3 protein has one entry. The sample has approximately 24,000 distinct CDR3 sequences; approximately 4.8% are singletons. As to time point: sample taken at primary tumor resection. The CDR3 is 15 residues long. Trimming took 2 bases from V and 7 from J, leaving 14 bases between them. The germline V gene has CDR1 SGHAT and CDR2 FQNNGV. This TCR was sampled from a male donor with early-stage non-small cell lung cancer. The source was PBMCs, collected at surgery. This sequence joins TRBV11-2 and TRBJ1-4; the D is unclear. CDR3 DNA: TGTGCCAGCAGCTTAATCAATGGTATTGGTGAAAAACTGTTTTTT. Translating gives CASSLINGIGEKLFF.